The clone carrying this T cell receptor beta chain has more than one count but fewer than ten. This entry belongs to a study of blood T cell repertoires in COVID-19. The overall study: From the United States, Italy and Spain came samples of acute and convalescent COVID-19.

Here immunoSEQ multiplex PCR was the method, and the copy in TCRdb shows in-frame clones only, minus some. The sample lists 130,000 to 150,000 clones; about 86% were seen once. The receptor's source is a human donor in a cohort sampled during active COVID-19. Sequencing used peripheral blood.

The chain's CDR3 is CASRRTGSSGQYF. The CDR3 DNA reads as TGTGCCAGCAGAAGGACAGGTTCCTCAGGGCAGTACTTC. This chain connects TRBV6-6 to TRBJ2-7, with 7 bases aligning to TRBD1. J was trimmed by 9 bases and V by 6 bases; bases with no gene match: 11. The CDR3 has 13 amino acids. The germline CDR1 and CDR2 sequences are MNHNY and SVGAGI (reference sequence).